The TCR beta chain described here comes from a study of sequential checkpoint blockade in melanoma. On the study more broadly: After both sequences, patients received maintenance nivolumab.

Repertoires were generated with immunoSEQ multiplex PCR, while TCRdb's copy carries only in-frame clones and drops some. Of roughly 20,000 clones listed, approximately 74% are singletons. This CDR3 region has 16 residues. Germline lookup yields CDR1 LGHNA and CDR2 YNFKEQ. The sample's treatment: randomized to nivolumab then ipilimumab (arm A) or the reverse (arm B). Sorted cells were live CD3+CD8+, lacking CD19 and CD56, from PBMCs. The clonotype comes from a human donor with melanoma. Sample: CD8+ T cells sorted from blood (inferred from file names), taken from a patient given nivolumab and ipilimumab in sequence. The chain recombines TRBV4-2 with TRBJ2-5; D is perhaps TRBD1 (6 bases). Near its end, the DNA agrees better with TRBJ2-7, so the J call may be wrong. The chain's CDR3 is CASSQTAGASAYEQYF. CDR3 DNA sequence: TGTGCCAGCAGCCAGACAGCAGGGGCATCGGCCTACGAGCAGTACTTC.